The 6 T cell receptor beta chains listed next were all sequenced from one sample in a study of technical replicates of blood from a few donors. The assay was immunoSEQ multiplex PCR, and TCRdb's table has in-frame clones only and misses some. The sample shows some 69,000 clones, 80% to 90% of them seen only once. What was sequenced was PBMCs. These receptors all come from a human donor in good health. Some clones in this sample may be carry-over from other donors' samples.

V usage is TRBV19 and J usage is TRBJ2-1; D gene unclear. Germline CDR1 reads LNHDA; CDR2 reads SQIVND (reference sequence). The V gene lost 6 bases and the J gene lost 8 bases, with 11 bases spanning the gap. The CDR3 totals 12 residues. CDR3 bases: TGTGCCAGTAGCGGTCGGGTTGATGAGCAGTTCTTC. This codes for CASSGRVDEQFF.

V gene TRBV30 combines with J gene TRBJ1-1; possible D gene TRBD1, 5 bases. The V gene lost 1 base and the J gene lost 1 base, with 7 bases spanning the gap. The CDR3 extends over 13 amino acids. Germline CDR1 reads GTSNPN; CDR2 reads SVGIG (reference sequence). DNA for the CDR3: TGTGCCTGGAGTGGACAGCCGAACACTGAAGCTTTCTTT. Protein sequence: CAWSGQPNTEAFF.

The V gene is TRBV7-2, the J gene TRBJ2-7, with 9 bases identical to TRBD2. Trimming removed 4 bases from V and 4 bases from J; junction bases left unmatched: 8. CDR1 SGHTA and CDR2 FQGNSA come from the germline V gene. The length of the CDR3 is 15 residues. The CDR3 region has the DNA TGTGCCAGCAGCTCTAGCGGGACGCAGGGGTACGAGCAGTACTTC. It yields the protein CASSSSGTQGYEQYF.

This chain connects TRBV30 to TRBJ2-1; TRBD2 aligns across 7 bases. V was clipped by 2 bases and J by 4 bases; unmatched bases: 11. Germline loops: CDR1 GTSNPN, CDR2 SVGIG (reference sequence). The CDR3 length is 16 residues. CDR3: CAWSSSGTTLYNEQFF. The CDR3, as DNA: TGTGCCTGGAGTAGCTCCGGGACTACCTTATACAATGAGCAGTTCTTC.

The V and J genes are TRBV7-2 and TRBJ2-3; D ambiguous. There are 15 residues in the CDR3. V lost 2 bases to trimming and J lost 4 bases, with 13 bases between them. Germline lookup yields CDR1 SGHTA and CDR2 FQGNSA. This CDR3 is CASSLMILSPDTQYF. CDR3 nucleotide sequence: TGTGCCAGCAGCTTAATGATACTCTCGCCAGATACGCAGTATTTT.

This clone came up a few times. This chain connects TRBV7-2 to TRBJ2-1; the D gene is possibly TRBD2 (6 bases). V shed 1 base and J shed 0 bases, with 16 bases lying between them. This CDR3 region has 18 residues. CDR1 and CDR2 from the germline V gene are SGHTA and FQGNSA. The CDR3 protein is CASSLEGSGQSSYNEQFF. CDR3 sequence (DNA): TGTGCCAGCAGCTTAGAAGGTAGCGGACAAAGCTCCTACAATGAGCAGTTCTTC.